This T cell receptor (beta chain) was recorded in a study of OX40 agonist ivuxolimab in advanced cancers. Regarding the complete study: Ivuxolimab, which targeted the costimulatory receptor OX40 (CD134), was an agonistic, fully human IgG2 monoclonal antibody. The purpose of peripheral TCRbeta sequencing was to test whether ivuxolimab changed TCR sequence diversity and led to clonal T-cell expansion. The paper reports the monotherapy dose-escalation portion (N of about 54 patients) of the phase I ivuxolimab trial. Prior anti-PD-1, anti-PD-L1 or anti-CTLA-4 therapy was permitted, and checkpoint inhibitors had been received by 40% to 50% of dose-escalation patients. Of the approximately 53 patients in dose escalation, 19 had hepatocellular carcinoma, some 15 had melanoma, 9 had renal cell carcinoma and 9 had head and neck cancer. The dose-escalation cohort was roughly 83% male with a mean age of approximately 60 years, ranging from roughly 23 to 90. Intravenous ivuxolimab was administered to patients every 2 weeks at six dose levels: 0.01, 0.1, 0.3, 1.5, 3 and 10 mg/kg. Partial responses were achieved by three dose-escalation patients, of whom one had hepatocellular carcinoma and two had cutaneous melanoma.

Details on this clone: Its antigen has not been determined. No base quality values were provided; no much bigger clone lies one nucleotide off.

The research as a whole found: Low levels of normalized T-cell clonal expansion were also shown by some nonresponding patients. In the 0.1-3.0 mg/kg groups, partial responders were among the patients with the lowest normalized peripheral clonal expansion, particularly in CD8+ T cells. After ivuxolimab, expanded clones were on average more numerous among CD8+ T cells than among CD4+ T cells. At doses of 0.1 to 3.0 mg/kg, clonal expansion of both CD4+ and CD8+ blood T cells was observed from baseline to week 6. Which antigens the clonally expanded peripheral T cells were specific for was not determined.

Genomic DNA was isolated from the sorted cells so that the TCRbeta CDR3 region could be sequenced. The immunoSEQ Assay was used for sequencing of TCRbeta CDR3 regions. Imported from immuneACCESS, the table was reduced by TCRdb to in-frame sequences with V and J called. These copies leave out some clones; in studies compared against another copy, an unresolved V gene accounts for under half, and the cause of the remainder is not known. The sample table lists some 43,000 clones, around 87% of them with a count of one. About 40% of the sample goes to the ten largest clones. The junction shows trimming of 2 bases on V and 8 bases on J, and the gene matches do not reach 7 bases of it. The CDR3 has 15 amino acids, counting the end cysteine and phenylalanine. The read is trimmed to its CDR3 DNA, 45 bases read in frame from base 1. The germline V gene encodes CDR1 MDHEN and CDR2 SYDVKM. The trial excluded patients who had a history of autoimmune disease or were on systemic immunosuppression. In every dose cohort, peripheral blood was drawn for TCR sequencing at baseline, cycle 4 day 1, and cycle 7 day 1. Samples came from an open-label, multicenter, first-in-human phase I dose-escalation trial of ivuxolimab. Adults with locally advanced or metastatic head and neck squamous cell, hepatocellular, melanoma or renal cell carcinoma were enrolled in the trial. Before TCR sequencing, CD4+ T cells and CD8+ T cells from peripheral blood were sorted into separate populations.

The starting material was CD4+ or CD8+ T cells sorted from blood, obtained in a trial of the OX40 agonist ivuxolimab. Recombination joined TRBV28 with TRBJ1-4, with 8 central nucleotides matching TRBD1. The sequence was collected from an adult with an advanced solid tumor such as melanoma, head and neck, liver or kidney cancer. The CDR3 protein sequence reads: CASSLPTGVGEKLFF. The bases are TGTGCCAGCAGTTTACCGACAGGGGTTGGGGAAAAACTGTTTTTT.